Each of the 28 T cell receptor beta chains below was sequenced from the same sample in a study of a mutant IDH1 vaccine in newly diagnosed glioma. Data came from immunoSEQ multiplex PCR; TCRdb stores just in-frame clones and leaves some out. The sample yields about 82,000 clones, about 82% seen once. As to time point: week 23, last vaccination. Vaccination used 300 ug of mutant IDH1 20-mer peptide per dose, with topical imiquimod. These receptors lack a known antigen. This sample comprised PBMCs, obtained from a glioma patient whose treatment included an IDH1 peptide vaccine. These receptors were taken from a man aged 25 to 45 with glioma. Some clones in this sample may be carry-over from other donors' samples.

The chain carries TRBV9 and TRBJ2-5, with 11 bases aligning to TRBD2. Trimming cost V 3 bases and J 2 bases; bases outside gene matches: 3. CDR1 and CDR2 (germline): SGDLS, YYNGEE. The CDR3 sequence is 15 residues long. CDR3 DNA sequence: TGTGCCAGCAGCGCAAGACTAGCGGGACAAGAGACCCAGTACTTC. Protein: CASSARLAGQETQYF.

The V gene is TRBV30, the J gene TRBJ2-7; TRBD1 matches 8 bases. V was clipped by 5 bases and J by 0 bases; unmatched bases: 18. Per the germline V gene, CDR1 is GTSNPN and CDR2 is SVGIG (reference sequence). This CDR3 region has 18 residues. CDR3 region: CAWGSRGRYPSYSYEQYF. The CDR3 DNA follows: TGTGCCTGGGGTAGCAGGGGGCGATACCCTTCGTACTCCTACGAGCAGTACTTC.

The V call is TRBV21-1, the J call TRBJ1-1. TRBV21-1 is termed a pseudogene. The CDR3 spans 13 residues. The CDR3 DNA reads TGTGCCAGCAGCAGAGATGGGGGGACTGAAGCTTTCTTT. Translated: CASSRDGGTEAFF.

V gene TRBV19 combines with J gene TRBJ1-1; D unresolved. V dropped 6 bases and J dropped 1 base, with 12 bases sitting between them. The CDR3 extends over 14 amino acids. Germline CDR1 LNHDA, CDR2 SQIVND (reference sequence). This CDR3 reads CASRPFGPNTEAFF. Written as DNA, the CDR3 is TGTGCCAGTAGACCCTTCGGGCCGAACACTGAAGCTTTCTTT.

The chain's CDR3 is CASSLPRQSYNSPLHF. DNA for the CDR3: TGTGCCAGCAGCTTGCCCAGACAGAGTTATAATTCACCCCTCCACTTT. The chain employs TRBV7-2 and TRBJ1-6; maybe TRBD1 (5 bases). This CDR3 has 16 residues. Germline CDR1 reads SGHTA; CDR2 reads FQGNSA. The V end was cut by 3 bases, the J end by 4 bases, with 13 bases between.

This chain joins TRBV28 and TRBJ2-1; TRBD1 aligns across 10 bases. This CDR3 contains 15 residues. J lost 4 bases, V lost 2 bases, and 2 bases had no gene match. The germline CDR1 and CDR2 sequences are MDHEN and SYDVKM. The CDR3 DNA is TGTGCCAGCAGTTTAGCGGGACAGGGGTACAATGAGCAGTTCTTC. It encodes CASSLAGQGYNEQFF.

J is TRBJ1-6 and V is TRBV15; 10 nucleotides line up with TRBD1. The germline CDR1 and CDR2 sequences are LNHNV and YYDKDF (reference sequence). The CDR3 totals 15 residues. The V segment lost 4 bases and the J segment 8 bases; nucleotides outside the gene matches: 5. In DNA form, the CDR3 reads TGTGCCACCAGCAAGAAGGGACAGGGGTATTCACCCCTCCACTTT. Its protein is CATSKKGQGYSPLHF.

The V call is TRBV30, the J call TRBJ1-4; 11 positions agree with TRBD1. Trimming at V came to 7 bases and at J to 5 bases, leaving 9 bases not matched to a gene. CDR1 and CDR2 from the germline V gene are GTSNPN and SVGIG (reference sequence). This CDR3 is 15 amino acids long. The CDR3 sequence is CAFRTGGSGNEKLFF. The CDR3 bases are TGTGCCTTTCGGACAGGGGGCAGTGGAAATGAAAAACTGTTTTTT.

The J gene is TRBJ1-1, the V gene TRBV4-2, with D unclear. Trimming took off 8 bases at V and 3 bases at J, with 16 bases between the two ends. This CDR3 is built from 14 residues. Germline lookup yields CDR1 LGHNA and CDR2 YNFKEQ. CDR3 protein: CASGRPSLYTEAFF. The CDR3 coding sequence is TGTGCCAGCGGCCGTCCGTCTCTTTACACTGAAGCTTTCTTT.

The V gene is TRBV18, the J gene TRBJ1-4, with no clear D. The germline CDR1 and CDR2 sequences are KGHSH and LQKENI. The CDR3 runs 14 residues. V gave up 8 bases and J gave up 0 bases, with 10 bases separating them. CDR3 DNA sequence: TGTGCCAGCCAATGGGGAGCAACTAATGAAAAACTGTTTTTT. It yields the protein CASQWGATNEKLFF.

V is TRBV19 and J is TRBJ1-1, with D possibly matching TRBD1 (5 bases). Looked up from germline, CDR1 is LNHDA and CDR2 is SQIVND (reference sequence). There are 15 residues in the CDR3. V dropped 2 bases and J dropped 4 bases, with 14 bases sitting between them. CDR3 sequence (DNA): TGTGCCAGTAGTATATTAGGGCAGGGAAGCACTGAAGCTTTCTTT. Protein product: CASSILGQGSTEAFF.

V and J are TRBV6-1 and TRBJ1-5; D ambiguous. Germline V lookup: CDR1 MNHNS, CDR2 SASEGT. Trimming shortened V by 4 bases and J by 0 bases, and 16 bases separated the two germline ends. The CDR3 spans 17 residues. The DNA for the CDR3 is TGTGCCAGCAGTGGCTATAGGATCCAGTATAGCAATCAGCCCCAGCATTTT. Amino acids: CASSGYRIQYSNQPQHF.

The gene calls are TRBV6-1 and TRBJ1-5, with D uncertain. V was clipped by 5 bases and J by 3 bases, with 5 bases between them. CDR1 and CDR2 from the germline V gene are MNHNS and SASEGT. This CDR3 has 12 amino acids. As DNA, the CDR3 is TGTGCCAGCAGTTTCCTCAATCAGCCCCAGCATTTT. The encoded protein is CASSFLNQPQHF.

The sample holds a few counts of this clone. The CDR3 here is CAWNFFSSGGYTF. In DNA form, the CDR3 reads TGTGCCTGGAACTTCTTCTCGTCTGGAGGCTACACCTTC. The V call is TRBV30, the J call TRBJ1-2; D remains ambiguous. V was pared by 4 bases and J by 8 bases, with 17 bases between. The germline CDR1 and CDR2 sequences are GTSNPN and SVGIG (reference sequence). This CDR3 has 13 residues.

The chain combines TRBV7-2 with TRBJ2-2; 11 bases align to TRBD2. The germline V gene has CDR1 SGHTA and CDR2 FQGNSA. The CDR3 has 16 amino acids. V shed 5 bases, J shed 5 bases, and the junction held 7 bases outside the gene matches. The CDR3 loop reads CASSQTGTSGTGELFF. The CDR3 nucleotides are TGTGCCAGCAGCCAGACCGGGACTAGCGGTACCGGGGAGCTGTTTTTT.

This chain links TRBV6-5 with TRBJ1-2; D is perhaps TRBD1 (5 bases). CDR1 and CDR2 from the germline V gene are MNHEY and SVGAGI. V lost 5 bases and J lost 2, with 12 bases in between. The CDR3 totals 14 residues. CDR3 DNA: TGTGCCAGCAGTCCCTGGGGGGAGAACTATGGCTACACCTTC. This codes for CASSPWGENYGYTF.

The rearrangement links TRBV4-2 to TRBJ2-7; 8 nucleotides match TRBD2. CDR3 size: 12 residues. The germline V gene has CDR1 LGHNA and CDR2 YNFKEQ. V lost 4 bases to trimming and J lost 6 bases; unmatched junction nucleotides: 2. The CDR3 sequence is CASSRREGEQYF. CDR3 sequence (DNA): TGTGCCAGCAGCCGCCGGGAGGGCGAGCAGTACTTC.

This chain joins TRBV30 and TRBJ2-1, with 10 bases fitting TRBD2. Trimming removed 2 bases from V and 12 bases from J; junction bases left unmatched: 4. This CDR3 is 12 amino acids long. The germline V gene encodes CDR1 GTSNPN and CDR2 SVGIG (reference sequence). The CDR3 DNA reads TGTGCCTGGAGTATAGCGGGGGGTAGGCAGTTCTTC. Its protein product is CAWSIAGGRQFF.

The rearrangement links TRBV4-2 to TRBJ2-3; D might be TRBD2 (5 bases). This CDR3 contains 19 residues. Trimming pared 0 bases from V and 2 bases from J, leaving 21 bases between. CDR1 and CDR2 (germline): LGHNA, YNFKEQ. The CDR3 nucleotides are TGTGCCAGCAGCCAAGAGGGTGGAGGAGAACCGGGAAACACAGATACGCAGTATTTT. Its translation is CASSQEGGGEPGNTDTQYF.

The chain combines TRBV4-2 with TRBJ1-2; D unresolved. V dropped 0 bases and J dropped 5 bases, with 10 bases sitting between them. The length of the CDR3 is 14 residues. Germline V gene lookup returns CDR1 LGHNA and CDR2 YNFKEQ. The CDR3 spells CASSQEFSGYGYTF. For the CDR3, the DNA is TGTGCCAGCAGCCAAGAATTCTCTGGGTATGGCTACACCTTC.

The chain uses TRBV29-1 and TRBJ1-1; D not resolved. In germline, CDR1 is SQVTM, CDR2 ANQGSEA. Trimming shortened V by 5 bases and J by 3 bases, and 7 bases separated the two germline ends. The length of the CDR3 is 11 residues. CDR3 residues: CSVWYDTEAFF. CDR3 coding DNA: TGCAGCGTTTGGTATGACACTGAAGCTTTCTTT.

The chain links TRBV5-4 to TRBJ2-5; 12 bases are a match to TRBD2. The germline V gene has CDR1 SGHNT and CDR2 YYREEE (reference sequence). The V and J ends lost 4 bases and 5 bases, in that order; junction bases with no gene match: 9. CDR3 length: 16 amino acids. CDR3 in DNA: TGTGCCAGCAGCCGATCTAGCGGGAGGGCCTTCGAGACCCAGTACTTC. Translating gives CASSRSSGRAFETQYF. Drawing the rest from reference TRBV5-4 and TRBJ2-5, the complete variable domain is ETGVTQSPTHLIKTRGQQVTLRCSSQSGHNTVSWYQQALGQGPQFIFQYYREEENGRGNFPPRFSGLQFPNYSSELNVNALELDDSALYLCASSRSSGRAFETQYFGPGTRLLVL.

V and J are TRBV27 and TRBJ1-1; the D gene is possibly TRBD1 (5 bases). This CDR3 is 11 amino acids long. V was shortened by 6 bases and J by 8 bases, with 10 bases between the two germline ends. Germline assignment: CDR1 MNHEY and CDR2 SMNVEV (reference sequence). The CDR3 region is CASSLGGEAFF. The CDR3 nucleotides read TGTGCCAGCAGCCTGGGGGGGGAAGCTTTCTTT.

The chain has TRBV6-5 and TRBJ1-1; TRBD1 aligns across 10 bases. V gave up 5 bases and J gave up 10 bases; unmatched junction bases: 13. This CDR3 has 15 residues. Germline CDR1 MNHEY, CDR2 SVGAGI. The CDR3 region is CASSVGQGIGAGAFF. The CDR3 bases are TGTGCCAGCAGTGTGGGACAGGGGATTGGGGCGGGAGCTTTCTTT.

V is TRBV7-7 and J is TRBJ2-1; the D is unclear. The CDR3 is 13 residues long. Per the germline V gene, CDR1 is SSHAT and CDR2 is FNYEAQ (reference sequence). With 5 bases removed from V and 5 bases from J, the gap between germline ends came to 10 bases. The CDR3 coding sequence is TGTGCCAGCAGCCTAACCATCAACAATGAGCAGTTCTTC. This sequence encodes CASSLTINNEQFF.

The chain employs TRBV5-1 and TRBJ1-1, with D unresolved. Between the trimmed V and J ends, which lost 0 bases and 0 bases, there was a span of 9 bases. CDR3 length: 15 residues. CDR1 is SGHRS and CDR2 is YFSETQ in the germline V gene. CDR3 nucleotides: TGCGCCAGCAGCTTGGAAAACACTATGAACACTGAAGCTTTCTTT. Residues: CASSLENTMNTEAFF.

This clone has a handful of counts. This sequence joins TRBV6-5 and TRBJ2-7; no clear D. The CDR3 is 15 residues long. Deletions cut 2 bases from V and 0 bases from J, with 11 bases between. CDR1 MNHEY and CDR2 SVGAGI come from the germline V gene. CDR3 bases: TGTGCCAGCAGTTACGGGCAGGCCAACTCCTACGAGCAGTACTTC. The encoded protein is CASSYGQANSYEQYF.

Here the CDR3 DNA reads TGTGCCAGCAGCCAAGATTTCCGGGAGACCCAGTACTTC. The encoded protein is CASSQDFRETQYF. The chain is built from TRBV4-2 and TRBJ2-5, with no clear D. The V gene lost 0 bases and the J gene lost 5 bases, with 7 bases spanning the gap. This CDR3 region has 13 residues. In germline, CDR1 is LGHNA, CDR2 YNFKEQ.